One T cell receptor beta chain is described in this entry. Its target is not known. This table comes from immunoSEQ multiplex PCR, and its TCRdb copy is limited to in-frame clones, with some not included. The sample lists around 45,000 clones, about 90% occurring once. This sample was taken from a study of cytomegalovirus exposure and HLA in healthy donors. Background on the study: The 100 to 150 validation repertoires matched the roughly 700 first-cohort repertoires in platform, a later analysis reported.

Study findings and constraints: Most TCR sequences were rare, but some public TCRs occurred in many donors.

The material sequenced was PBMCs. This sequence originates from a man between 18 and 35 years old in good health and CMV-seronegative.

The CDR3, as DNA: TGCAGCGGCCAGGGACAGGCTGGAAACACCATATATTTT. Protein product: CSGQGQAGNTIYF. The rearrangement joins TRBV29-1 to TRBJ1-3, with TRBD1 identical over 8 bases. This CDR3 has 13 amino acids. Germline assignment: CDR1 SQVTM and CDR2 ANQGSEA. V lost 7 bases and J lost 2; bases outside the gene matches: 4. Filled out from reference TRBV29-1 and TRBJ1-3, the complete variable domain reads SAVISQKPSRDICQRGTSLTIQCQVDSQVTMMFWYRQQPGQSLTLIATANQGSEATYESGFVIDKFPISRPNLTFSTLTVSNMSPEDSSIYLCSGQGQAGNTIYFGEGSWLTVV.